These T cell receptor beta chains were read from a single sample in a study of blood T cell repertoires in COVID-19. The data were produced by immunoSEQ multiplex PCR, yet TCRdb's version contains in-frame clones alone and is incomplete. The table includes some 200,000 clones, 80% detected once. Material for sequencing was peripheral blood. These receptors were taken from a human donor in a cohort sampled during active COVID-19. Both conserved end residues are part of each CDR3. The D gene is left open where the match is weak. Where a row states a size, it is once, few, many or the class of an expanded clone; other rows omit it.

clone size	CDR3 length	V gene	D gene	J gene	CDR3 DNA	CDR3 protein
NA	15	TRBV5-1	TRBD2	TRBJ2-3	TGCGCCAGCAGCCCAATTGGACTAGCCACAGGTACGCAGTATTTT	CASSPIGLATGTQYF
once	14	TRBV24-1	NA	TRBJ2-3	TGTGCCACCAGCCTTCGGGGGACGGAAGATACGCAGTATTTT	CATSLRGTEDTQYF
NA	16	TRBV28	TRBD2	TRBJ2-2	TGTGCCAGCAGTTTATGGACTAGCGGGGGTTCTTGGGAGCTGTTTTTT	CASSLWTSGGSWELFF
once	18	TRBV5-1	TRBD2	TRBJ2-5	TGCGCCAGCAGCTTGCTCCTAGCGGGGGCGACGGATCAAGAGACCCAGTACTTC	CASSLLLAGATDQETQYF
NA	13	TRBV7-2	NA	TRBJ2-5	TGTGCCAGCGGGCGGGGAGGACAAGAGACCCAGTACTTC	CASGRGGQETQYF
NA	12	TRBV28	NA	TRBJ2-7	TGTGCCAGCACCTCCTCCTCCTACGAGCAGTACTTC	CASTSSSYEQYF
NA	13	TRBV6-6	TRBD1	TRBJ1-2	TGTGCCAGCAGGCTCCAGGGGGACGATGGCTACACCTTC	CASRLQGDDGYTF
NA	15	TRBV19	NA	TRBJ2-2	TGTGCCAGTAGTATAAGCAGCGGGAACACCGGGGAGCTGTTTTTT	CASSISSGNTGELFF
NA	14	TRBV3-1/TRBV3-2	TRBD2	TRBJ2-3	TGTGCCAGCAGCCAAGCACTAGCGGGAGATACGCAGTATTTT	CASSQALAGDTQYF
NA	15	TRBV9	NA	TRBJ2-5	TGTGCCAGCAAGGCGAGGGATTATGATCAAGAGACCCAGTACTTC	CASKARDYDQETQYF
few	13	TRBV15	NA	TRBJ1-5	TGTGCCACCAGAGGGGCGGGGGAACAGACCCAGCATTTT	CATRGAGEQTQHF
NA	15	TRBV9	TRBD1	TRBJ1-3	TGTGCCAGCAGTCTGGGACAGGGGTCTGGAAACACCATATATTTT	CASSLGQGSGNTIYF
NA	15	TRBV7-9	NA	TRBJ2-1	TGTGCCAGCGGCTCCCTAACTTTTGCCTACAATGAGCAGTTCTTC	CASGSLTFAYNEQFF
NA	12	TRBV7-9	NA	TRBJ1-2	TGTGCCAGCAGCCGCGGACTGGGTGGCTACACCTTC	CASSRGLGGYTF
NA	18	TRBV28	TRBD1	TRBJ2-6	TGTGCCAGCAGTTTTTTTGGACAGGGAAGGTCTGGGGCCAACGTCCTGACTTTC	CASSFFGQGRSGANVLTF
NA	13	TRBV20-1	NA	TRBJ2-3	TGCAGTGCTAGTCCGGGGAGCACAGATACGCAGTATTTT	CSASPGSTDTQYF
NA	15	TRBV5-1	NA	TRBJ2-2	TGCGCCAGCAGCTTGGGGGCAGCAAACACCGGGGAGCTGTTTTTT	CASSLGAANTGELFF
once	13	TRBV12-3/TRBV12-4	NA	TRBJ1-1	TGTGCCAGCGCGTTTCCAACCACCACTGAAGCTTTCTTT	CASAFPTTTEAFF
NA	15	TRBV9	NA	TRBJ1-1	TGTGCCAGCAGCGGAGGGGGACAAATGAACACTGAAGCTTTCTTT	CASSGGGQMNTEAFF
NA	12	TRBV29-1	NA	TRBJ2-7	TGCAGCGTTGCCGTCGGCGGAAGCGAGCAGTACTTC	CSVAVGGSEQYF
NA	13	TRBV12-3/TRBV12-4	TRBD1	TRBJ1-1	TGTGCCAGCAGTTCCGACAGGGATACTGAAGCTTTCTTT	CASSSDRDTEAFF
NA	15	TRBV11-2	TRBD1	TRBJ1-2	TGTGCCAGCAGCTTAGCCGGGAGACACAGGGGTGGCTACACCTTC	CASSLAGRHRGGYTF
NA	11	TRBV7-9	NA	TRBJ2-5	TGTGCCAGCAGCACAGCTGAGACCCAGTACTTC	CASSTAETQYF
NA	15	TRBV19	TRBD1	TRBJ1-2	TGTGCCAGTAGTCCGGGACAGAGACACAACTATGGCTACACCTTC	CASSPGQRHNYGYTF
NA	14	TRBV5-1	TRBD1	TRBJ2-7	TGCGCCAGCAGCCCGTCAACAGGGGGCGGCGAGCAGTACTTC	CASSPSTGGGEQYF
NA	16	TRBV4-2	TRBD1	TRBJ1-4	TGTGCCAGCAGCCAAGACGGGACAGGCGAGGGGGAAAAACTGTTTTTT	CASSQDGTGEGEKLFF
NA	16	TRBV4-1	TRBD1	TRBJ1-2	TGCGCCAGCAGCCCCCCAGGGGGCGCCGCTAACTATGGCTACACCTTC	CASSPPGGAANYGYTF
NA	14	TRBV3-1/TRBV3-2	NA	TRBJ2-5	TGTGCCAGCAGCCAAGGGCACAGACCGGGGGCCCAGTACTTC	CASSQGHRPGAQYF
NA	15	TRBV4-3	NA	TRBJ1-6	TGCGCCAGCAGCCAAGAAAGGCACAGCAATTCACCCCTCCACTTT	CASSQERHSNSPLHF
NA	15	TRBV5-4	NA	TRBJ2-1	TGTGCCAGCACCATTGGGGGAGGGGGGTTCAATGAGCAGTTCTTC	CASTIGGGGFNEQFF
NA	17	TRBV4-1	TRBD2	TRBJ2-1	TGCGCCAGCAGCCAAGACCCAGCGGGAGGGCCCCTGGGTGAGCAGTTCTTC	CASSQDPAGGPLGEQFF
NA	16	TRBV7-2	NA	TRBJ2-5	TGTGCCAGCAGCTTAGGGTCCCCTTCAGGGCAAGAGACCCAGTACTTC	CASSLGSPSGQETQYF
NA	12	TRBV6-5	NA	TRBJ2-3	TGTGCCAGCAGAGGACTCGCCGATACGCAGTATTTT	CASRGLADTQYF
NA	16	TRBV12-2	NA	TRBJ1-1	TGTGCAAGTCGCTTAAGATTTAGATTGGTGCACACTGAAGCTTTCTTT	CASRLRFRLVHTEAFF
once	15	TRBV5-1	TRBD1	TRBJ1-4	TGCGCCAGCAGCACCCCAGGGGGCCCTAATGAAAAACTGTTTTTT	CASSTPGGPNEKLFF
NA	16	TRBV15	NA	TRBJ1-5	TGTGCCACCAGCAGAGATTCTTTGTTGAGCAATCAGCCCCAGCATTTT	CATSRDSLLSNQPQHF
NA	12	TRBV28	NA	TRBJ1-1	TGTGCCAGCAGTTTCGGCGGGACTGAAGCTTTCTTT	CASSFGGTEAFF